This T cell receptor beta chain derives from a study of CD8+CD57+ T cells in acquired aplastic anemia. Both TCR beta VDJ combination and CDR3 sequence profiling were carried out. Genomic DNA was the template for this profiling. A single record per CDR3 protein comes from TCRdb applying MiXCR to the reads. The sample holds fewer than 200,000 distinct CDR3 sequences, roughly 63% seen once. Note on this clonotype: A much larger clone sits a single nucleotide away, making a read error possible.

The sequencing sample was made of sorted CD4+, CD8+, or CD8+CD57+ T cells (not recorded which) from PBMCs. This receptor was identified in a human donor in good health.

CDR3 DNA: TGTGCCAGCAGCTTTAGCGGGAGGGCCGCCGCTGAGCAGTACTTC. It encodes CASSFSGRAAAEQYF. The J gene is TRBJ2-7, the V gene TRBV7-9, with 11 bases aligning to TRBD2. Trimming cost V 3 bases and J 7 bases; bases outside gene matches: 8. CDR1 and CDR2 (germline): SEHNR, FQNEAQ (reference sequence). The CDR3 extends over 15 amino acids. Variable domain in full (rest from reference TRBV7-9 and TRBJ2-7): DTGVSQNPRHKITKRGQNVTFRCDPISEHNRLYWYRQTLGQGPEFLTYFQNEAQLEKSRLLSDRFSAERPKGSFSTLEIQRTEQGDSAMYLCASSFSGRAAAEQYFGPGTRLTVT.